These 19 T cell receptor beta chains share one sample of origin, sequenced in a study of T cell responses to AZD1222 COVID-19 vaccine. Data came from immunoSEQ multiplex PCR; TCRdb stores just in-frame clones and leaves some out. The data hold over 90,000 clones, with around nine tenths observed a single time. The material sequenced was peripheral blood, taken 28 days after the second AZD1222 dose. Source of these receptors: an adult who received the AZD1222 COVID-19 vaccine.

The chain joins TRBV11-3 to TRBJ1-4; tentative D call: TRBD1 (5 bases). The V gene lost 6 bases and the J gene lost 6 bases, with 17 bases spanning the gap. The germline CDR1 and CDR2 sequences are SGHNT and YENEEA. The CDR3 is 15 amino acids. This chain's CDR3 is CASRGRGVGDEKLFF. The CDR3 DNA is TGTGCCAGCAGGGGGCGAGGCGTAGGAGATGAAAAACTGTTTTTT.

This clone has only one observation. V is TRBV28 and J is TRBJ2-5, with TRBD2 matching 9 bases. The V gene's germline CDR1 is MDHEN and CDR2 SYDVKM. V gave up 0 bases and J gave up 4 bases; unmatched junction bases: 6. This CDR3 is built from 16 residues. This chain's CDR3 is CASSLWGGGALETQYF. The CDR3 DNA reads TGTGCCAGCAGTTTATGGGGCGGGGGGGCGCTAGAGACCCAGTACTTC.

This chain links TRBV7-2 with TRBJ1-6; D gene ambiguous. CDR3 size: 14 residues. Per the germline V gene, CDR1 is SGHTA and CDR2 is FQGNSA. Deletions cut 3 bases from V and 6 bases from J, with 9 bases between. CDR3 loop: CASSLGNVNSPLHF. CDR3 coding DNA: TGTGCCAGCAGCTTGGGCAATGTTAATTCACCCCTCCACTTT.

The table lists this clone with a count of one. This rearrangement joins TRBV10-3 to TRBJ1-5, with D possibly TRBD1 on 5 matching bases. The germline V gene has CDR1 ENHRY and CDR2 SYGVKD. The CDR3 loop spans 13 amino acids. V shed 10 bases and J shed 3 bases, with 13 bases lying between them. The CDR3 nucleotides are TGTGCCACCTACGGGGGGGACAATCAGCCCCAGCATTTT. It specifies CATYGGDNQPQHF.

This clone was seen a single time. This chain's CDR3 is CASSFGQVNTEAFF. In DNA, the CDR3 is TGTGCCAGTAGTTTCGGACAGGTGAACACTGAAGCTTTCTTT. The V and J genes are TRBV19 and TRBJ1-1; 7 bases fit TRBD1. The CDR3 extends over 14 amino acids. J lost 0 bases, V lost 5 bases, and 3 bases had no gene match. In germline, CDR1 is LNHDA, CDR2 SQIVND (reference sequence).

V and J are TRBV7-3 and TRBJ2-5, with D tentatively TRBD1 or TRBD2 (5 bases each). V was pared by 5 bases and J by 7 bases, with 17 bases between. The CDR3 contains 14 residues. Germline V lookup: CDR1 SGHTA, CDR2 FQGTGA. The CDR3 here is CASSPGPTPWTQYF. The CDR3 DNA reads as TGTGCCAGCAGCCCGGGGCCTACGCCCTGGACCCAGTACTTC.

This sequence joins TRBV6-2 or TRBV6-3 and TRBJ1-1; unclear D gene. V was pared by 5 bases and J by 0 bases, with 19 bases between. CDR3 length: 17 amino acids. Germline lookup yields CDR1 MNHEY and CDR2 SVGEGT. CDR3 region: CASSTRTDGFMNTEAFF. For the CDR3, the DNA is TGTGCCAGCAGTACCCGGACCGATGGGTTCATGAACACTGAAGCTTTCTTT.

V is TRBV6-6 and J is TRBJ1-2, with TRBD1 matching over 8 bases. Trimming removed 4 bases from V and 8 bases from J; junction bases left unmatched: 12. This CDR3 comprises 15 residues. Per the germline V gene, CDR1 is MNHNY and CDR2 is SVGAGI (reference sequence). The DNA of the CDR3 is TGTGCCAGCAGTTCCCGCGGACAGGGAGTATCGGGCTACACCTTC. Translating it yields CASSSRGQGVSGYTF.

This sequence joins TRBV6-4 and TRBJ1-2; 7 nucleotides match TRBD1. Germline loops: CDR1 MRHNA, CDR2 SNTAGT. J was trimmed by 4 bases and V by 6 bases; bases with no gene match: 11. This CDR3 region has 15 residues. The CDR3 sequence is CASSPTRGRGYGYTF. CDR3 DNA: TGTGCCAGCAGCCCTACTAGGGGGCGCGGCTATGGCTACACCTTC.

The J gene is TRBJ2-5, the V gene TRBV6-6; weak D call: TRBD2 (6 bases). Trimming left V 0 bases short and J 5 bases short, with 10 bases between. The germline gives CDR1 MNHNY, CDR2 SVGAGI (reference sequence). The CDR3 is 14 amino acids. DNA of the CDR3: TGTGCCAGCAGTTACTCGCGGGGTGTGGAGACCCAGTACTTC. Its protein product is CASSYSRGVETQYF.

As DNA, the CDR3 is TGTGCCAGCAGCTATCACATCTATGCTAGCGGGGGAAACACAGATACGCAGTATTTT. It codes for CASSYHIYASGGNTDTQYF. The chain recombines TRBV5-5 with TRBJ2-3; 10 nucleotides match TRBD2. CDR1 and CDR2 (germline): SGHKS, YYEKEE (reference sequence). Losses at the gene ends were 3 bases for V and 2 bases for J; bases not matched to a gene: 15. The CDR3 covers 19 residues.

V and J are TRBV6-5 and TRBJ2-7; the D gene is possibly TRBD2 (5 bases). Trimming pared 8 bases from V and 2 bases from J, leaving 10 bases between. This CDR3 spans 12 amino acids. CDR1 and CDR2 from the germline V gene are MNHEY and SVGAGI. CDR3 sequence: CASRTPAYEQYF. DNA for the CDR3: TGTGCCAGCCGGACTCCCGCCTACGAGCAGTACTTC.

The chain combines TRBV4-1 with TRBJ1-5; TRBD1 might be the D (5 bases). Trimming removed 1 base at V and 4 bases at J, with 11 bases between. CDR1 is MGHRA, CDR2 YSYEKL, per germline. The CDR3 runs to 15 residues. For the CDR3, the DNA is TGCGCCAGCAGCCAAGTCGGGGGAGGGAATCAGCCCCAGCATTTT. It encodes CASSQVGGGNQPQHF.

V gene TRBV6-5 combines with J gene TRBJ1-1; 7 nucleotides match TRBD1. The germline V gene has CDR1 MNHEY and CDR2 SVGAGI. V lost 6 bases and J lost 0; bases outside the gene matches: 7. CDR3 length equals 15 residues. The CDR3 is CASRPSGQMNTEAFF. The CDR3 coding sequence is TGTGCCAGCAGACCCTCGGGACAGATGAACACTGAAGCTTTCTTT.

The genes are TRBV4-3 and TRBJ1-1, with D possibly being TRBD1 (5 bases). Germline CDR1 LGHNA, CDR2 YSLEER. V gave up 0 bases and J gave up 5 bases, with 10 bases separating them. The CDR3 extends over 14 amino acids. The CDR3 loop reads CASSQDGRTTEAFF. In nucleotides, the CDR3 is TGCGCCAGCAGCCAAGACGGCAGGACAACTGAAGCTTTCTTT.

This clone appeared once. Other DNA variants within this sample encode the same CDR3. The chain uses TRBV6-1 and TRBJ1-2; weak D call: TRBD1 (5 bases). The V end was cut by 3 bases, the J end by 0 bases, with 11 bases between. This CDR3 contains 15 residues. Germline V gene sequence: CDR1 MNHNS, CDR2 SASEGT. The CDR3 here is CASSEGRATNYGYTF. CDR3 bases: TGTGCCAGCAGTGAGGGACGGGCAACTAACTATGGCTACACCTTC.

V is TRBV19 and J is TRBJ2-1; D is possibly TRBD1 or TRBD2 (5 bases each). V lost 6 bases and J lost 0, with 12 bases in between. Germline CDR1 reads LNHDA; CDR2 reads SQIVND (reference sequence). The CDR3 is made up of 15 amino acids. CDR3 region: CASSRGTTSYNEQFF. CDR3 bases: TGTGCCAGTAGCCGTGGGACGACCTCCTACAATGAGCAGTTCTTC. The whole variable domain, filled in from reference TRBV19 and TRBJ2-1, reads DGGITQSPKYLFRKEGQNVTLSCEQNLNHDAMYWYRQDPGQGLRLIYYSQIVNDFQKGDIAEGYSVSREKKESFPLTVTSAQKNPTAFYLCASSRGTTSYNEQFFGPGTRLTVL.

The chain combines TRBV6-2 or TRBV6-3 with TRBJ1-1; 11 positions match TRBD1. The CDR3 is 17 amino acids. V lost 2 bases, J lost 4 bases, and 9 bases stayed unmatched. The germline V gene encodes CDR1 MNHEY and CDR2 SVGEGT. The CDR3 is CASSYPHGQGASTEAFF. In DNA form, the CDR3 reads TGTGCCAGCAGTTACCCCCACGGACAGGGGGCGAGCACTGAAGCTTTCTTT.

The rearrangement uses TRBV7-2 and TRBJ2-7; the match to TRBD1 covers 10 bases. Germline V gene data show CDR1 as SGHTA and CDR2 as FQGNSA. With V trimmed by 7 bases and J by 7 bases, 10 bases remained unmatched. The CDR3 sequence is 14 residues long. As DNA, the CDR3 is TGTGCCAGCACGTTGGACAGGGGGTTCGGGGAGCAGTACTTC. Protein sequence: CASTLDRGFGEQYF.